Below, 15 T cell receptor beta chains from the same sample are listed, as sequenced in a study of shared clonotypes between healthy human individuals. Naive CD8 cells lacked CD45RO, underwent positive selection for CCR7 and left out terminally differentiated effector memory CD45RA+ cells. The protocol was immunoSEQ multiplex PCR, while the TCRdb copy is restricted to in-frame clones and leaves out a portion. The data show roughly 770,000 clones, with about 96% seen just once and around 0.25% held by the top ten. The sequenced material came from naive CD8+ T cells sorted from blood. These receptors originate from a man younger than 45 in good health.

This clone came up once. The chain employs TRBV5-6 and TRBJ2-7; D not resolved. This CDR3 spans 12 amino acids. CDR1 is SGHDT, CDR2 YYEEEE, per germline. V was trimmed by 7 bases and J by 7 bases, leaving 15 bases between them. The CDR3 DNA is TGTGCCAGCTGCATATTAGGGTTGGAGCAGTACTTC. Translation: CASCILGLEQYF.

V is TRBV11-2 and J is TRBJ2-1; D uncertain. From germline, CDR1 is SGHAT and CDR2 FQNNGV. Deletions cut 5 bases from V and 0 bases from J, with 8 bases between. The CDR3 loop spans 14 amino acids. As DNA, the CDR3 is TGTGCCAGCAGCCTTCCAGGCTCCTACAATGAGCAGTTCTTC. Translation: CASSLPGSYNEQFF.

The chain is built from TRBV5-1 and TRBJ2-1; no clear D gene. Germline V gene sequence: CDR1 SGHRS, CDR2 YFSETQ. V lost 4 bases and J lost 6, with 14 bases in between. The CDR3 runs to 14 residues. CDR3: CASSPVIQLNEQFF. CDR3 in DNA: TGCGCCAGCAGCCCAGTGATCCAGCTCAATGAGCAGTTCTTC.

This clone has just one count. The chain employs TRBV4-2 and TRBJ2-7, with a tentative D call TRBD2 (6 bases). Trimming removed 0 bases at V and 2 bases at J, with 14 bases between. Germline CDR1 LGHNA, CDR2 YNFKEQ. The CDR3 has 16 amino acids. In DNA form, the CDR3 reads TGTGCCAGCAGCCAAGATAATGGGGGGATCCCCTACGAGCAGTACTTC. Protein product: CASSQDNGGIPYEQYF.

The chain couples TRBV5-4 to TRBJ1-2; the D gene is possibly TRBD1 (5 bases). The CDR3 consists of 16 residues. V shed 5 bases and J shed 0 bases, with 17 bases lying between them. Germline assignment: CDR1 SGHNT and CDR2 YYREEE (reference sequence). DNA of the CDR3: TGTGCCAGCAGGGCTTCAGTCGACAGCACTAACTATGGCTACACCTTC. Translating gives CASRASVDSTNYGYTF.

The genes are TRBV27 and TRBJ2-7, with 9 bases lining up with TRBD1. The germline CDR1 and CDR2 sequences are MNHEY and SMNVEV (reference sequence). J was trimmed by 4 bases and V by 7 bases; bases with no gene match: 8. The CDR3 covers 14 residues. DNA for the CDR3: TGTGCCAGCAATGCACAGGGGGCGCGTTACGAGCAGTACTTC. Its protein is CASNAQGARYEQYF.

This chain's CDR3 is CASSQDGLAGDEQYF. CDR3 nucleotides: TGTGCCAGCAGCCAAGATGGCCTAGCGGGAGACGAGCAGTACTTC. J is TRBJ2-7 and V is TRBV14; 10 nucleotides match TRBD2. V trimming: 0 bases; J trimming: 5 bases; junction bases outside the gene matches: 4. Looked up from germline, CDR1 is SGHDN and CDR2 is FVKESK. There are 15 residues in the CDR3.

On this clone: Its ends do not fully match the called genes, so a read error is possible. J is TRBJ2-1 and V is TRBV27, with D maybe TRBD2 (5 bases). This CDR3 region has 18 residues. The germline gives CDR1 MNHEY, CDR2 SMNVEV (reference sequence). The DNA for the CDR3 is TGTGCCAGCAGTTTCGGCCGCTCGGACTCCAGCTCCTACAATGAGCAATTCTTC. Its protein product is CASSFGRSDSSSYNEQFF.

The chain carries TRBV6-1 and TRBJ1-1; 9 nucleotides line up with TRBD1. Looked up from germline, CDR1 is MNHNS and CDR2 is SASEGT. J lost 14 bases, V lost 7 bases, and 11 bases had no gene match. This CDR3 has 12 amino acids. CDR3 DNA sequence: TGTGCCAGCACAGGGAACAGGGGGCTGTTATTCTTT. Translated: CASTGNRGLLFF.

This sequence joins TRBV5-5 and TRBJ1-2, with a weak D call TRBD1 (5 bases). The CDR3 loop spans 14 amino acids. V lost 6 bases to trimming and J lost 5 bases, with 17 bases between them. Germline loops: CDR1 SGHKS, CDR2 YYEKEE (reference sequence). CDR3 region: CASNFPGTSYGYTF. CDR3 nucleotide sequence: TGTGCCAGCAACTTCCCCGGGACCTCGTATGGCTACACCTTC.

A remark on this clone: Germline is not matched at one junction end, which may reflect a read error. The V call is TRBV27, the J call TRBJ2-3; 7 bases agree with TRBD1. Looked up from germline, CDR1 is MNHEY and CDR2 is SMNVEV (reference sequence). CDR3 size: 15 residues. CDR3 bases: TGTGCCAGCAGTCCCCGGACAGGAAAATTCAGATACGCAGTATTT. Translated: CASSPRTGKFRYAVF.

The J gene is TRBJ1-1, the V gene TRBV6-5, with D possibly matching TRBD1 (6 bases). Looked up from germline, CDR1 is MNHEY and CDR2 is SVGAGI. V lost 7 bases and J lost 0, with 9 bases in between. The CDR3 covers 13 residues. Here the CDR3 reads CASIGDMNTEAFF. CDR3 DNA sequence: TGTGCCAGCATTGGGGACATGAACACTGAAGCTTTCTTT.

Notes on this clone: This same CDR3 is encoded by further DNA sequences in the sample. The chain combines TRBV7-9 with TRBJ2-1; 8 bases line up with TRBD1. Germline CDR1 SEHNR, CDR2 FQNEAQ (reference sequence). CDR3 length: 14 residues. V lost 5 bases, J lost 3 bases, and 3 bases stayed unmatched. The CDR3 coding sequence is TGTGCCAGCAGCCCCGGACAGGGCTACAATGAGCAGTTCTTC. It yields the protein CASSPGQGYNEQFF.

CDR3: CASSQVLKGYNEQFF. In DNA form, the CDR3 reads TGCGCCAGCAGCCAGGTCCTCAAGGGGTACAATGAGCAGTTCTTC. This chain links TRBV4-3 with TRBJ2-1, with a weak D call TRBD1 (5 bases). The CDR3 extends over 15 amino acids. Germline CDR1 and CDR2: LGHNA and YSLEER. Trimming left V 3 bases short and J 4 bases short, with 13 bases between.

The CDR3 DNA reads as TGTGCCAGCAATCCGACAGGGGGTGACACTGAAGCTTTCTTT. It yields the protein CASNPTGGDTEAFF. The V and J genes are TRBV27 and TRBJ1-1, with TRBD1 matching 9 bases. The CDR3 sequence is 14 residues long. V lost 7 bases, J lost 3 bases, and 6 bases stayed unmatched. The V gene's germline CDR1 is MNHEY and CDR2 SMNVEV (reference sequence).